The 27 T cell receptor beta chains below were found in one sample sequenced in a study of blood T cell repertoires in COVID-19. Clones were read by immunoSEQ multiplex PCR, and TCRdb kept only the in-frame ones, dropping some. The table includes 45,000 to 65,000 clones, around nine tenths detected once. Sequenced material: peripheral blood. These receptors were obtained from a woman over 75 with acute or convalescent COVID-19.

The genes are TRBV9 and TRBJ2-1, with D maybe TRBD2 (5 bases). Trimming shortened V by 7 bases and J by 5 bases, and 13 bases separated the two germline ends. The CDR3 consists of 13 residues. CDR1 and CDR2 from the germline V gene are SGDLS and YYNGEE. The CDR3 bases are TGTGCCAGCGCTTTAGGACTTAACAATGAGCAGTTCTTC. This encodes CASALGLNNEQFF. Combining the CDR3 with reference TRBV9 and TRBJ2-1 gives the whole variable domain DSGVTQTPKHLITATGQRVTLRCSPRSGDLSVYWYQQSLDQGLQFLIQYYNGEERAKGNILERFSAQQFPDLHSELNLSSLELGDSALYFCASALGLNNEQFFGPGTRLTVL.

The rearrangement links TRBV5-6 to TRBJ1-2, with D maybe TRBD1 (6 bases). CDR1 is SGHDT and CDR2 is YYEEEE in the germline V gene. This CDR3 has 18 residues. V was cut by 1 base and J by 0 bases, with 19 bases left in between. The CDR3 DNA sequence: TGTGCCAGCAGCTTGTTGGGGCAGAGCCGACAGGCTAACTATGGCTACACCTTC. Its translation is CASSLLGQSRQANYGYTF.

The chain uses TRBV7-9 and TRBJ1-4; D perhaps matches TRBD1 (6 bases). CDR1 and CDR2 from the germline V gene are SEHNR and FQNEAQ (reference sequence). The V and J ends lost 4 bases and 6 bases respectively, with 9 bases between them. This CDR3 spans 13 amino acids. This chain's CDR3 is CASSSRQDEKLFF. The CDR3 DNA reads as TGTGCCAGCAGCTCACGACAGGATGAAAAACTGTTTTTT.

CDR3 coding DNA: TGTGCCAGCTCACCCGGGACAGGGGAGGAAGCTTTCTTT. Translating gives CASSPGTGEEAFF. The rearrangement uses TRBV18 and TRBJ1-1; 10 nucleotides align to TRBD1. With V trimmed by 3 bases and J by 8 bases, 3 bases remained unmatched. This CDR3 comprises 13 residues. Germline V CDR1 and CDR2: KGHSH, LQKENI.

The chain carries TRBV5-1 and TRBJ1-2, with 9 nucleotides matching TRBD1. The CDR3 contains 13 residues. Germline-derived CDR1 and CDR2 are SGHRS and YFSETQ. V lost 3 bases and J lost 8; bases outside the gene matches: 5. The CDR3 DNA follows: TGCGCCAGCAGCTCGGGACAGGGTCGCGGCTACACCTTC. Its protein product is CASSSGQGRGYTF.

The CDR3, as DNA: TGTGCCAGTAGTATTGAGGGGGCCCTTACCGGGGAGCTGTTTTTT. The encoded protein is CASSIEGALTGELFF. The chain recombines TRBV19 with TRBJ2-2; 7 bases line up with TRBD1. The ends lost 3 bases at V and 5 bases at J; junction bases unmatched: 6. Germline CDR1 reads LNHDA; CDR2 reads SQIVND (reference sequence). The CDR3 consists of 15 residues.

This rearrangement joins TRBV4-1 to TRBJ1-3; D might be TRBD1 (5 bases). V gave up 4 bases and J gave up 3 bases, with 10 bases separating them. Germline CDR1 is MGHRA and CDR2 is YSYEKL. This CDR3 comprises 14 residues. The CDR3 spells CASSRGTVGNTIYF. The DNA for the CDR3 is TGCGCCAGCAGCCGAGGGACTGTTGGAAACACCATATATTTT.

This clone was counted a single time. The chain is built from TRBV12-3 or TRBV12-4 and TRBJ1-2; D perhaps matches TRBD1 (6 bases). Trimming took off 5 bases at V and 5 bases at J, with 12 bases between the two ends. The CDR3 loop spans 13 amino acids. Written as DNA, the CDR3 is TGTGCCAGCAGTAAGGGGGATTCATATGGCTACACCTTC. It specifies CASSKGDSYGYTF.

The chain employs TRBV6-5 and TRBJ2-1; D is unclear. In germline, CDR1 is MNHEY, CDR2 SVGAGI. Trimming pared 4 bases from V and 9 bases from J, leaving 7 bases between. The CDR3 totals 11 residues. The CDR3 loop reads CASSSLSEQFF. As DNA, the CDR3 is TGTGCCAGCAGTTCCCTGAGTGAGCAGTTCTTC.

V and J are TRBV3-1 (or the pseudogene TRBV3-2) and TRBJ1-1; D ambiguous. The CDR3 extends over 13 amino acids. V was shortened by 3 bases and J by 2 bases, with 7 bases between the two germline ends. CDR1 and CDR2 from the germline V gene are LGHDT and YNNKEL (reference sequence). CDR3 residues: CASSHGENTEAFF. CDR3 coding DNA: TGTGCCAGCAGCCACGGAGAAAACACTGAAGCTTTCTTT.

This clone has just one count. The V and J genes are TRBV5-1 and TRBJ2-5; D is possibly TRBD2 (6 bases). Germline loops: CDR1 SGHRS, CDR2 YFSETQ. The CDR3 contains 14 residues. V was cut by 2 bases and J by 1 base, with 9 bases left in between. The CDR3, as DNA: TGCGCCAGCAGCTTAAGTAGCGGCCAAGAGACCCAGTACTTC. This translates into CASSLSSGQETQYF.

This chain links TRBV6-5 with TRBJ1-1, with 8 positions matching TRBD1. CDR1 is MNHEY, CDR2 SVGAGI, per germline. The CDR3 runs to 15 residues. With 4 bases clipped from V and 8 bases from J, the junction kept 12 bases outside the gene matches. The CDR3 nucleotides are TGTGCCAGCAGTTCTGGACAGGGAATGGGACCCGAAGCTTTCTTT. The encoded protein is CASSSGQGMGPEAFF.

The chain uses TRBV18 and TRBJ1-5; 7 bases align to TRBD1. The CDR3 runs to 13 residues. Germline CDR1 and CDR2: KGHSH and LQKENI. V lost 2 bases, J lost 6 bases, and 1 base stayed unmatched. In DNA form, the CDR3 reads TGTGCCAGCTCACCAGAGGGGGCTCAGCCCCAGCATTTT. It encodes CASSPEGAQPQHF.

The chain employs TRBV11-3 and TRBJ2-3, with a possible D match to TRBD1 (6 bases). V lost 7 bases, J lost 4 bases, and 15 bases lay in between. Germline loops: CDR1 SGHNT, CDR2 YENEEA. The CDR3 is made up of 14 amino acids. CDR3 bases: TGTGCCAGCACCCAAGGGGGTTTTGCAGATACGCAGTATTTT. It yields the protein CASTQGGFADTQYF.

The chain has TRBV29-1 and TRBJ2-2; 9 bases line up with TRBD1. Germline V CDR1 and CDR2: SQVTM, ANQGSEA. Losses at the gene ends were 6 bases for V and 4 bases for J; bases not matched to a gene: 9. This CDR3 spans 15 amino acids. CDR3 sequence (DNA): TGCAGCGTGATCGGGACAGGGATACTCACCGGGGAGCTGTTTTTT. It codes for CSVIGTGILTGELFF.

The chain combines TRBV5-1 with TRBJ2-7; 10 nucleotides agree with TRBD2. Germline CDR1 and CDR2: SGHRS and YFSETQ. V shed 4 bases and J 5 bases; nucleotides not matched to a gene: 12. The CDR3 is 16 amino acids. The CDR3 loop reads CASSGVVSSGSHEQYF. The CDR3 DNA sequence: TGCGCCAGCAGCGGGGTCGTATCTAGCGGGAGCCACGAGCAGTACTTC.

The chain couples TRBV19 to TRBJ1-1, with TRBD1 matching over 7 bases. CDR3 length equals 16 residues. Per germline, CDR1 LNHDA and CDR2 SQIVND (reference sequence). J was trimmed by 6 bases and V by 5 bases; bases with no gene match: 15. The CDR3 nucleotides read TGTGCCAGTAGTGGTCGCGTTTTGGGACAGACTTCTGAAGCTTTCTTT. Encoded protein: CASSGRVLGQTSEAFF. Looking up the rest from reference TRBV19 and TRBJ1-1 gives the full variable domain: DGGITQSPKYLFRKEGQNVTLSCEQNLNHDAMYWYRQDPGQGLRLIYYSQIVNDFQKGDIAEGYSVSREKKESFPLTVTSAQKNPTAFYLCASSGRVLGQTSEAFFGQGTRLTVV.

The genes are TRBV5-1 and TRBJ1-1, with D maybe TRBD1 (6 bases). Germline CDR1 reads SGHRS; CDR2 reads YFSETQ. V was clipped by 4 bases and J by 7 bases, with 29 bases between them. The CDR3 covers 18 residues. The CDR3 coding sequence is TGCGCCAGCAGCCAGTCCCCCAGGGGCTACTCTGGGGTTGTTGAAGCTTTCTTT. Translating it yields CASSQSPRGYSGVVEAFF.

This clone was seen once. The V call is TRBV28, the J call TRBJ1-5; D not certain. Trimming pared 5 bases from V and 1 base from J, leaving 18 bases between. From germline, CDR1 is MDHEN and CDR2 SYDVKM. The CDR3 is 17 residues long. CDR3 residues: CASSQLAQAVSNQPQHF. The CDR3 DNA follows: TGTGCCAGCAGTCAACTCGCCCAGGCAGTAAGCAATCAGCCCCAGCATTTT.

CDR3 region: CAWIVPGTGGTDTQYF. The CDR3 DNA is TGTGCCTGGATAGTCCCCGGGACAGGGGGCACAGATACGCAGTATTTT. The chain employs TRBV30 and TRBJ2-3; 10 bases align to TRBD1. V dropped 4 bases and J dropped 1; count of bases not matched to a gene: 8. From germline, CDR1 is GTSNPN and CDR2 SVGIG (reference sequence). CDR3 length: 16 amino acids. Full variable domain (remainder filled in from reference TRBV30 and TRBJ2-3): SQTIHQWPATLVQPVGSPLSLECTVEGTSNPNLYWYRQAAGRGLQLLFYSVGIGQISSEVPQNLSASRPQDRQFILSSKKLLLSDSGFYLCAWIVPGTGGTDTQYFGPGTRLTVL.

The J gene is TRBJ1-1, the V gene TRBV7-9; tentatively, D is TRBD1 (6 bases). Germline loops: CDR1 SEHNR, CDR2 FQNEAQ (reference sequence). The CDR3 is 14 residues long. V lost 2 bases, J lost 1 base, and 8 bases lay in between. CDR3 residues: CASSLSTGNTEAFF. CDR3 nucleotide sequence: TGTGCCAGCAGCTTATCGACAGGGAACACTGAAGCTTTCTTT.

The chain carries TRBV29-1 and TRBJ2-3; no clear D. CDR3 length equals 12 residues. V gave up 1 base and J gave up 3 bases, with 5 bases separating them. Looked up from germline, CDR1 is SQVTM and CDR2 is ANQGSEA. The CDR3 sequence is CSVEVQTDTQYF. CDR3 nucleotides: TGCAGCGTTGAAGTGCAGACAGATACGCAGTATTTT.

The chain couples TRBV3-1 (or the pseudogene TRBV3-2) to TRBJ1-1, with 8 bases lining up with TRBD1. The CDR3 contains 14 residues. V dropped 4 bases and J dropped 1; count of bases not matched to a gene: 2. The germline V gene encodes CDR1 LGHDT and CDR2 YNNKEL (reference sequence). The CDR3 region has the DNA TGTGCCAGCAGCCGGGGGACAGGGAACACTGAAGCTTTCTTT. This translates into CASSRGTGNTEAFF.

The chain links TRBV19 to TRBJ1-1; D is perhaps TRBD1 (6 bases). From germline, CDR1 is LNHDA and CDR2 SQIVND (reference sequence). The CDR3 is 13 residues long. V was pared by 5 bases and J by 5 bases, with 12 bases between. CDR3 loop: CASSVSQGTEAFF. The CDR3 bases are TGTGCCAGTAGTGTATCACAGGGTACTGAAGCTTTCTTT.

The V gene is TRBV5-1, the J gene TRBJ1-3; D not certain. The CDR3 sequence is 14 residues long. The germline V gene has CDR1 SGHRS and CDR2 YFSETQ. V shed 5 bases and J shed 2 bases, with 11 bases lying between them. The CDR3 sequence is CASRPTLTGNTIYF. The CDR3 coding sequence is TGCGCCAGCAGACCTACCCTCACTGGAAACACCATATATTTT.

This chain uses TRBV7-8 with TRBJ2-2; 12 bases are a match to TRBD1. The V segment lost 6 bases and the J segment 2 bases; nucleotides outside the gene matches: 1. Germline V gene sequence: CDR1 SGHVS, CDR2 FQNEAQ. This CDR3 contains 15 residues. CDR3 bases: TGTGCCAGCAGGGGACAGGGGGCTAACACCGGGGAGCTGTTTTTT. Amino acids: CASRGQGANTGELFF.

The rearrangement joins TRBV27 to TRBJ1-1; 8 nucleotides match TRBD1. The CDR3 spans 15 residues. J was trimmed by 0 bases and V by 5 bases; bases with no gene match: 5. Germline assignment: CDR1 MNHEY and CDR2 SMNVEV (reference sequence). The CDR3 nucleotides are TGTGCCAGCAGTCCCTTGGACAGGGTGAACACTGAAGCTTTCTTT. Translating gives CASSPLDRVNTEAFF.